Listed below are T cell receptor beta chains from one sample, sequenced in a study of CD8 T cells in Susac syndrome. TCRdb re-called the immunoSEQ multiplex PCR reads through MiXCR, storing one row per CDR3 protein. Of 130,000 to 150,000 distinct CDR3 sequences in the sample, 94% were seen once. The specimen sequenced was CD4+ T cells from PBMCs. The receptors come from a human donor in good health. Each CDR3 is given with its conserved first and last residue. D genes are given only for firm matches. Clone size is not always given. Where it is, it says once, few, many or a class for expanded clones.

V gene	D gene	J gene	clone size	CDR3 DNA	CDR3 protein
TRBV7-9	.	TRBJ1-2	.	TGTGCCAGCAGCTTAGTTTCACAGGGTTGGGGCTACACCTTC	CASSLVSQGWGYTF
TRBV30	TRBD2	TRBJ2-3	once	TGTGCCTGGAACCCGTTGGGGACTAGCGGGAGCACAGATACGCAGTATTTT	CAWNPLGTSGSTDTQYF
TRBV5-1	.	TRBJ2-5	.	TGCGCCAGCAGCTCCTTACCGGGACCCCGAGGGGAGACCCAGTACTTC	CASSSLPGPRGETQYF
TRBV4-1	.	TRBJ2-5	.	TGCGCCAGCAGCCAAGATATGGGGAAACAAGAGACCCAGTACTTC	CASSQDMGKQETQYF
TRBV7-3	.	TRBJ1-1	once	TGTGCCAGCAGCTTATGGTCAGGGATGAACACTGAAGCTTTCTTT	CASSLWSGMNTEAFF
TRBV27	.	TRBJ2-6	.	TGTGCCAGCAGTTTCCTAGGGGCAGGGAGCTCTGGGGCCAACGTCCTGACTTTC	CASSFLGAGSSGANVLTF
TRBV19	.	TRBJ1-1	.	TGTGCCAGTAACCCAGAGGCCAGGGGCAGCGGTTCTGCCACTGAAGCTTTCTTT	CASNPEARGSGSATEAFF
TRBV29-1	.	TRBJ1-1	.	TGCAGCGTTGCCCCGACAAGAGACACTGAAGCTTTCTTT	CSVAPTRDTEAFF
TRBV30	.	TRBJ2-3	once	TGTGCCTGGTCACTTACCGGCATTAGTGGTACGAGCACAGATACGCAGTATTTT	CAWSLTGISGTSTDTQYF
TRBV7-2	TRBD2	TRBJ2-5	once	TGTGCCAGCAGCACCGGGACTAGCGGGACTAATCGGGGGACCCAGTACTTC	CASSTGTSGTNRGTQYF
TRBV6-1	.	TRBJ1-1	.	TGTGCCAGCAGTGAAGGGAGTATCGCTGAAGCTTTCTTT	CASSEGSIAEAFF
TRBV4-2	.	TRBJ2-1	.	TGTGCCAGCAGCGTCGGCGGGGCTCCCGTGGATGAGCAGTTCTTC	CASSVGGAPVDEQFF
TRBV29-1	TRBD2	TRBJ2-1	.	TGCAGCGTTGTATCCTCCTGGACTAGCGGGAGTTGGAATGAGCAGTTCTTC	CSVVSSWTSGSWNEQFF
TRBV5-4	.	TRBJ2-1	.	TGTGCCAGCAGCTTGGCTGGCGGGACCTCCTACAATGAGCAGTTCTTC	CASSLAGGTSYNEQFF
TRBV5-1	TRBD1	TRBJ2-7	.	TGCGCCAGCAGCTCGCCCGGGACAGGGGGGGTTGGAGAGCAGTACTTC	CASSSPGTGGVGEQYF
TRBV20-1	.	TRBJ2-7	.	TGCAGTGCTAATGGAAAGGGCGGCGTTAGGTACGAGCAGTACTTC	CSANGKGGVRYEQYF
TRBV6-1	TRBD2	TRBJ2-3	once	TGTGCCAGCAGCCCTCTTAGCGGGAGCAACACAGATACGCAGTATTTT	CASSPLSGSNTDTQYF
TRBV15	.	TRBJ1-4	.	TGTGCCACCAGCAGAGATGAGGAAAAACTGTTTTTT	CATSRDEEKLFF
TRBV10-3	.	TRBJ2-6	.	TGTGCCATCAGTGAGTCGGGGGGCTCTGGGGCCAACGTCCTGACTTTC	CAISESGGSGANVLTF
TRBV18	TRBD2	TRBJ2-5	once	TGTGCCAGCTCACCTTCGATCGGACTAGCGGGAGAAAGGGGTGGAGAGACCCAGTACTTC	CASSPSIGLAGERGGETQYF
TRBV4-2	TRBD2	TRBJ2-3	.	TGTGCCAGCAGCCAAGAGTCAGCTAGCGGGAGGGGCACAGATACGCAGTATTTT	CASSQESASGRGTDTQYF
TRBV29-1	.	TRBJ1-1	.	TGCAGCGCCTTGGGGCCCGGGACTGAAGCTTTCTTT	CSALGPGTEAFF
TRBV9	TRBD2	TRBJ2-7	.	TGTGCCAGCAGCGCAGAAAGGGCGGGAGGGCCCTACGAGCAGTACTTC	CASSAERAGGPYEQYF
TRBV20-1	.	TRBJ1-1	.	TGCAGTACTGACAGGCACACTGAAGCTTTCTTT	CSTDRHTEAFF
TRBV29-1	.	TRBJ1-1	.	TGCAGCGCCCCCGGGGGGGGTGGAGTTCGGGGTGCAAGGACTGAAGCTTTCTTT	CSAPGGGGVRGARTEAFF
TRBV30	TRBD1	TRBJ1-5	.	TGTGCCTGGAGAGTCGCAGGGGGGACACAGCCCCAGCATTTT	CAWRVAGGTQPQHF